This entry features one T cell receptor beta chain sequence. Its target is not known. This sample was included in a study of cytomegalovirus exposure and HLA in healthy donors. Across the whole study: Among the approximately 400 genotyped donors, approximately 82% were placed in the Caucasian-associated ancestry cluster. Whole-study findings and limits: Specificity for CMV antigens was confirmed in vitro for a few of the CMV-associated chains. Most CMV-associated TCR beta chains appeared HLA-restricted in a later analysis. Researchers catalogued approximately 170 TCR beta chains as cytomegalovirus-associated.

V lost 0 bases and J 3 bases, leaving 8 bases between the germline ends. The CDR3 consists of 15 residues. Germline assignment: CDR1 LGHNA and CDR2 YSLEER. 60 Vbeta and 13 Jbeta primers were used in PCR. Sequenced by immunoSEQ multiplex PCR; TCRdb stores in-frame clones only, minus some. The sample includes around 150,000 clones, roughly 80% of them seen just once. This clonotype was obtained from a man under 40 in good health and CMV-seropositive. The rearrangement joins TRBV4-3 to TRBJ2-2, with a weak D call TRBD2 (5 bases). The sample consisted of PBMCs. The CDR3 DNA reads TGCGCCAGCAGCCAAGAAGGAGCGGACACCGGGGAGCTGTTTTTT. Translation gives CASSQEGADTGELFF.